The subject of this entry is one T cell receptor beta chain. CDR1 MNHEY and CDR2 SVGAGI come from the germline V gene. The V gene end was trimmed by 0 bases and the J gene end by 7 bases; junction bases not matched to a gene: 17. The CDR3 consists of 18 residues. The data derive from a study of blood T cells in healthy people across ages. A second roughly 7 to 11 cycle PCR used barcoded and J-beta primers. TCRdb redid the calling of the 5' RACE reads with MiXCR, one entry per CDR3 protein. The table shows 1.6 million or so distinct CDR3 sequences, with about 32% occurring only once. The receptor was isolated from a woman in her thirties in good health. The rearrangement uses TRBV6-5 and TRBJ2-7, with 8 bases identical to TRBD2. Source material: blood. The CDR3 bases are TGTGCCAGCAGTTACTCGACCCTAGCGGGTGCCCCCAGGGGAGAGCAGTACTTC. As protein: CASSYSTLAGAPRGEQYF.